This record looks at one TCR beta chain sequence and its context. What it recognizes is unknown. These data belong to a study of T cells in Graves' hyperthyroidism and ophthalmopathy. Whole-study findings and limits: Most clonotypes that expanded in the thyroid above 0.001 also showed up in blood.

There are 15 residues in the CDR3. Germline CDR1 reads MNHEY; CDR2 reads SMNVEV (reference sequence). The V end was cut by 0 bases, the J end by 4 bases, with 12 bases between. Uncontrolled infection, other autoimmune disease, pregnancy or lactation led to exclusion. Using RNA transcripts as the source, TCR beta CDR3 regions were amplified. Primed by the HTBI set, a first-round RT-PCR was run on the TCR CDR3. TCRdb analysed the multiplex PCR reads with MiXCR anew, one entry per CDR3 protein. The table has some 720,000 distinct CDR3 sequences, about a sixth seen once. The rearrangement links TRBV27 to TRBJ1-2; no firm D call. The clonotype was recovered from a man between 18 and 35 years old with Graves' hyperthyroidism. Sample: blood. For the CDR3, the DNA is TGTGCCAGCAGTTTATCGGGGAATTCGGCCTATGGCTACACCTTC. Amino acid sequence: CASSLSGNSAYGYTF.